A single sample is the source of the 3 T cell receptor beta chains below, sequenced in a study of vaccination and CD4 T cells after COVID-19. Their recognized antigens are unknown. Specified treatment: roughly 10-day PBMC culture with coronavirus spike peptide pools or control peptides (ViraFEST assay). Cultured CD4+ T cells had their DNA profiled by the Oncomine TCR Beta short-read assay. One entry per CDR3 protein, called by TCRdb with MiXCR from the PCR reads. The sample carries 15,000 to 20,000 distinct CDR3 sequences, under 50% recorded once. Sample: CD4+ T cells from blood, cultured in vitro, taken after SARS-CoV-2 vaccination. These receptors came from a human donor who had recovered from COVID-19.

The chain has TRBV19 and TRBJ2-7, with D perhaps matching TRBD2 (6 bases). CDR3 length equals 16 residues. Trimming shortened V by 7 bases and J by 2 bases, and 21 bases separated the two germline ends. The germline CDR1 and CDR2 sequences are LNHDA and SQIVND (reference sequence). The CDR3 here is CASTSRGTSGAYEQYF. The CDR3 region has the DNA TGTGCCAGTACCTCTCGCGGGACTTCGGGGGCCTACGAGCAGTACTTC.

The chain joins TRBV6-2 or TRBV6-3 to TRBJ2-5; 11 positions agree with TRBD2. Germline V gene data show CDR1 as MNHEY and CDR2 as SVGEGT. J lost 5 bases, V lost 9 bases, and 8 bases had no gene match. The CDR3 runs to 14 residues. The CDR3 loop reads CASRTGTSGETQYF. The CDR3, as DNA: TGTGCCAGTCGTACCGGGACTAGCGGTGAGACCCAGTACTTC.

CDR3 nucleotides: TGCGCCAGCAGCCACCCCACCTCGGGGCGATATGGCTACACCTTC. Translating it yields CASSHPTSGRYGYTF. This chain uses TRBV4-1 with TRBJ1-2; D possibly corresponds to TRBD1 (5 bases). The CDR3 spans 15 residues. Germline CDR1 is MGHRA and CDR2 is YSYEKL. The V end was cut by 3 bases, the J end by 5 bases, with 16 bases between.